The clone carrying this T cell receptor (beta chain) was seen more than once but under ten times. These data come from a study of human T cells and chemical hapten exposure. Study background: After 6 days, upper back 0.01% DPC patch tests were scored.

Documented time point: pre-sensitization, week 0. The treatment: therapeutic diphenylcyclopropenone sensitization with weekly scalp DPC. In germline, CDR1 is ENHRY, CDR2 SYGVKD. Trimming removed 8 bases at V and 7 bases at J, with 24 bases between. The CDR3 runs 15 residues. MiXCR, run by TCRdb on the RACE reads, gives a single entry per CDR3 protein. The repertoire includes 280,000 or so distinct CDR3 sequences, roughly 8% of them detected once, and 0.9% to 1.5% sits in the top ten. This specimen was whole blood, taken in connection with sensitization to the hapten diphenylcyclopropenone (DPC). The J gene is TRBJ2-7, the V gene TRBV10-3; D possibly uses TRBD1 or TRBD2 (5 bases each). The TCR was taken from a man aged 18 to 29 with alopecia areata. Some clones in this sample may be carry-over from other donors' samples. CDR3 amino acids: CAIGGRGAGSEEQYF. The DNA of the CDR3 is TGTGCCATCGGGGGACGGGGCGCAGGGTCCGAGGAGCAGTACTTC.